This T cell receptor beta chain appears in the sequencing data of a study of CD8+ T cells in alopecia areata. Overall study: Each day, treated patients took oral tofacitinib twice, at 5 to 10 mg per dose.

Germline V gene data show CDR1 as LNHDA and CDR2 as SQIVND (reference sequence). The CDR3 has 13 residues. Trimming took off 6 bases at V and 3 bases at J, with 11 bases between the two ends. Documented treatment: oral pan-JAK inhibitor, 5-10 mg twice daily. Once RNA had been extracted, it was reverse transcribed into cDNA to act as the sequencing template. Data came from immunoSEQ multiplex PCR; TCRdb stores just in-frame clones and leaves some out. The profile shows some 190,000 clones, more than 55% of them singletons. The sequences come from CD4+ T cells sorted from blood, collected between weeks 43 and 45, from a patient treated with tofacitinib. The clonotype comes from a human donor with alopecia areata. This chain joins TRBV19 and TRBJ1-2; a weak D match, TRBD1 (5 bases). CDR3 region: CASRPRAYYGYTF. CDR3 in DNA: TGTGCCAGTAGACCCAGGGCTTACTATGGCTACACCTTC.